Below are 21 T cell receptor beta chains sequenced from a single sample in a study of regulatory T cells in long-lasting Graves disease. Time point of the sample: newly diagnosed GD, antithyroid drugs for less than 3 months. The TCR library was made from RNA extracted from PBMCs. Building of the TCR beta libraries involved iRepertoire HTBI primers and Arm-PCR of CDR3 regions. TCRdb analysed the multiplex PCR reads with MiXCR anew, one entry per CDR3 protein. Here the sample spans 400,000 to 500,000 distinct CDR3 sequences, 14% being singletons. This same sample was also taken into another study, of T cells in Graves' hyperthyroidism and ophthalmopathy.

This sample comprised peripheral blood mononuclear cells (PBMCs), obtained at new diagnosis, from a patient treated with antithyroid drugs. The receptors were gathered from a woman between 50 and 59 years old with Graves disease.

This clonotype was recorded once. V gene TRBV5-6 combines with J gene TRBJ1-5; D may be TRBD1 (5 bases). Between the trimmed V and J ends, which lost 4 bases and 3 bases, there was a span of 17 bases. Germline V gives CDR1 SGHDT, CDR2 YYEEEE. This CDR3 spans 16 amino acids. CDR3: CASSNSWGGANQPQHF. CDR3 coding DNA: TGTGCCAGCAGCAACTCTTGGGGGGGAGCCAATCAGCCCCAGCATTTT.

This clonotype was detected many times. J is TRBJ1-6 and V is TRBV11-2; D is unresolved. Germline lookup yields CDR1 SGHAT and CDR2 FQNNGV. The CDR3 has 20 amino acids. V lost 5 bases and J 0 bases, leaving 23 bases between the germline ends. DNA for the CDR3: TGTGCCAGCAGCCGACCCCGGCCGATGTTGGGGATCTCCTATAATTCACCCCTCCACTTT. Translated, it gives CASSRPRPMLGISYNSPLHF.

This clonotype was found a few times. This chain links TRBV12-3 or TRBV12-4 with TRBJ1-2; unclear D gene. V gave up 2 bases and J gave up 2 bases, with 6 bases separating them. The CDR3 length is 13 residues. This chain's CDR3 is CASSLMGNYGYTF. The CDR3 DNA is TGTGCCAGCAGTTTAATGGGGAACTATGGCTACACCTTC.

This clonotype has only a few counts. The J gene is TRBJ1-2, the V gene TRBV28, with TRBD1 as a possible D gene (5 bases). This CDR3 contains 17 residues. Looked up from germline, CDR1 is MDHEN and CDR2 is SYDVKM. With 6 bases removed from V and 4 bases from J, the gap between germline ends came to 24 bases. CDR3 protein: CASSRSGRGEIIYGYTF. CDR3 nucleotides: TGTGCCAGCAGCCGATCGGGGCGGGGGGAAATAATCTATGGCTACACCTTC.

This clonotype was seen more than once but under ten times. Mismatch with germline at one junction end may stem from a read error. The chain employs TRBV2 and TRBJ1-4; unclear D gene. Germline CDR1 SNHLY, CDR2 FYNNEI. The CDR3 is 13 amino acids. The DNA of the CDR3 is TGTACCAGCTTCGGGGAGAATAATGAAAAACTGTTTTTT. It encodes CTSFGENNEKLFF. Supplemented by reference TRBV2 and TRBJ1-4, the full variable domain reads EPEVTQTPSHQVTQMGQEVILRCVPISNHLYFYWYRQILGQKVEFLVSFYNNEISEKSEIFDDQFSVERPDGSNFTLKIRSTKLEDSAMYFCTSFGENNEKLFFGSGTQLSVL.

The rearrangement links TRBV3-1 to TRBJ2-3; D not certain. The CDR3 has 14 amino acids. Between the trimmed V and J ends, which lost 3 bases and 2 bases, there was a span of 9 bases. Germline V gene sequence: CDR1 LGHDT, CDR2 YNNKEL (reference sequence). This CDR3 is CASSQGFDTDTQYF. Written as DNA, the CDR3 is TGTGCCAGCAGCCAGGGGTTTGACACAGATACGCAGTATTTT.

This sequence joins TRBV6-2 or TRBV6-3 and TRBJ2-2, with TRBD2 as a possible D gene (5 bases). V lost 0 bases and J lost 6, with 8 bases in between. CDR3 length equals 14 residues. Germline V gives CDR1 MNHEY, CDR2 SVGEGT. CDR3 protein: CASSYSGVAGELFF. DNA of the CDR3: TGTGCCAGCAGTTACTCCGGGGTGGCCGGGGAGCTGTTTTTT.

The genes are TRBV9 and TRBJ2-6; maybe TRBD1 (6 bases). The germline V gene encodes CDR1 SGDLS and CDR2 YYNGEE. With 2 bases removed from V and 2 bases from J, the gap between germline ends came to 20 bases. The CDR3 sequence is 19 residues long. CDR3 bases: TGTGCCAGCAGCGTGTACCCTGGACAGATCACACCTGGGGCCAACGTCCTGACTTTC. Translating it yields CASSVYPGQITPGANVLTF.

This clonotype appeared many times. This sequence joins TRBV30 and TRBJ2-5, with D possibly matching TRBD2 (7 bases). From germline, CDR1 is GTSNPN and CDR2 SVGIG (reference sequence). The CDR3 covers 14 residues. The V end lost 4 bases, the J end lost 4 bases, and 16 bases lay between the germline ends. CDR3 region: CAWTPGGLGETQYF. CDR3 nucleotides: TGTGCCTGGACTCCGGGGGGCCTAGGAGAGACCCAGTACTTC.

Turning to this clonotype: A read error may be the cause here, since a much bigger clone is one base away. This chain links TRBV10-2 with TRBJ2-1; the D gene could be TRBD1 or TRBD2 (5 bases each). This CDR3 is built from 15 residues. From germline, CDR1 is WSHSY and CDR2 SAAADI. The CDR3 nucleotides read TGCACCAGCAGTGAATTCGGACTGGGGCATGCTGAGCAGTTCTTC. This translates into CTSSEFGLGHAEQFF.

At least ten counts were recorded for this clonotype. At one of its ends the junction is not consistent with the germline gene, which may arise from a read error. This rearrangement joins TRBV5-5 to TRBJ2-1, with D tentatively TRBD1 (6 bases). The CDR3 has 14 residues. CDR1 and CDR2 from the germline V gene are SGHKS and YYEKEE (reference sequence). This CDR3 reads CASSLGQSYNEQFF. In DNA form, the CDR3 reads TGCGCCAGCAGCTTAGGACAGTCATACAATGAGCAGTTCTTC.

This clonotype showed up just a few times. J is TRBJ2-1 and V is TRBV9; D is perhaps TRBD2 (6 bases). Looked up from germline, CDR1 is SGDLS and CDR2 is YYNGEE. V gave up 0 bases and J gave up 1 base, with 11 bases separating them. The CDR3 has 16 amino acids. CDR3 region: CASSVDPGLSYNEQFF. The CDR3 coding sequence is TGTGCCAGCAGCGTAGATCCCGGACTATCCTACAATGAGCAGTTCTTC.

The chain recombines TRBV6-1 with TRBJ2-2; tentatively, D is TRBD2 (6 bases). Per the germline V gene, CDR1 is MNHNS and CDR2 is SASEGT. The CDR3 consists of 17 residues. Trimming took off 6 bases at V and 3 bases at J, with 20 bases between the two ends. The CDR3 reads CASRDINYSGYTGELFF. DNA for the CDR3: TGTGCCAGCAGGGATATTAACTACAGCGGGTACACCGGGGAGCTGTTTTTT.

This clonotype was recorded many times. The J gene is TRBJ2-7, the V gene TRBV3-1, with D possibly TRBD2 on 6 matching bases. The CDR3 is made up of 14 amino acids. Germline assignment: CDR1 LGHDT and CDR2 YNNKEL (reference sequence). V was cut by 4 bases and J by 7 bases, with 17 bases left in between. The CDR3 sequence: CASSPTWDSGEQYF. The CDR3 DNA reads as TGTGCCAGCAGCCCTACCTGGGACTCTGGGGAGCAGTACTTC.

V is TRBV7-9 and J is TRBJ1-4, with D possibly TRBD1 on 6 matching bases. The V gene lost 5 bases and the J gene lost 0 bases, with 13 bases spanning the gap. CDR1 SEHNR and CDR2 FQNEAQ come from the germline V gene (reference sequence). CDR3 size: 16 residues. CDR3 in DNA: TGTGCCAGCAGCCAGGACAGCCTAGCAACTAATGAAAAACTGTTTTTT. Translating it yields CASSQDSLATNEKLFF.

This clonotype has at least ten counts. This chain links TRBV7-8 with TRBJ2-5; D gene unclear. The germline V gene encodes CDR1 SGHVS and CDR2 FQNEAQ. This CDR3 has 16 residues. V was pared by 5 bases and J by 5 bases, with 21 bases between. CDR3 sequence (DNA): TGTGCCAGCAGCCCCAAAAGGGTTATAAGGCGGGAGACCCAGTACTTC. Its translation: CASSPKRVIRRETQYF.

This clonotype showed up many times. The V gene is TRBV2, the J gene TRBJ2-7, with 9 bases fitting TRBD2. V lost 2 bases and J lost 2; bases outside the gene matches: 7. In germline, CDR1 is SNHLY, CDR2 FYNNEI. CDR3 length: 16 residues. The CDR3 DNA reads TGTGCCAGCAGTGAAATCGGTAGCGGGAGTCCCTACGAGCAGTACTTC. Translated, it gives CASSEIGSGSPYEQYF.

The sample holds one count of this clonotype. The CDR3 is CSAPGLAGAYNEQFF. In DNA form, the CDR3 reads TGCAGTGCTCCGGGACTAGCGGGAGCCTACAATGAGCAGTTCTTC. The chain combines TRBV20-1 with TRBJ2-1, with TRBD2 identical over 14 bases. V lost 5 bases and J lost 2; bases outside the gene matches: 2. In germline, CDR1 is DFQATT, CDR2 SNEGSKA (reference sequence). The CDR3 sequence is 15 residues long.

Ten or more counts support this clonotype. This rearrangement joins TRBV28 to TRBJ2-7, with D perhaps TRBD2 (5 bases). V shed 4 bases and J shed 2 bases, with 21 bases lying between them. The germline CDR1 and CDR2 sequences are MDHEN and SYDVKM. This CDR3 is 17 amino acids long. CDR3 amino acids: CASSSYGLFRLTYEQYF. CDR3 sequence (DNA): TGTGCCAGCAGTTCCTATGGGCTCTTTCGACTAACCTACGAGCAGTACTTC.

The rearrangement uses TRBV11-2 and TRBJ1-1; unclear D gene. Deletions cut 3 bases from V and 3 bases from J, with 14 bases between. This CDR3 has 15 residues. Germline CDR1 and CDR2: SGHAT and FQNNGV. The CDR3 here is CASSLVSPVYTEAFF. Written as DNA, the CDR3 is TGTGCCAGCAGCTTGGTTAGCCCTGTTTACACTGAAGCTTTCTTT.

The V call is TRBV12-3 or TRBV12-4, the J call TRBJ2-2; D ambiguous. The CDR3 is made up of 14 amino acids. V lost 5 bases to trimming and J lost 4 bases, with 11 bases between them. For the CDR3, the DNA is TGTGCCAGCAGTCCCCCCAGTGGCACCGGGGAGCTGTTTTTT. This gives the protein CASSPPSGTGELFF.